Many counts were recorded for the clone carrying this T cell receptor (beta chain). Its matching antigen is unknown. The sample is drawn from a study of CD8 T cells in ankylosing spondylitis. V lost 7 bases and J 4 bases, leaving 10 bases between the germline ends. Germline V gene sequence: CDR1 SQVTM, CDR2 ANQGSEA. The CDR3 length is 12 residues. Overall study results and limits: Both synovial fluid and blood in reactive arthritis had previously been reported to carry some motif variants.

One entry per CDR3 protein results from TCRdb running MiXCR on the 5' RACE reads. The sample yields about 240,000 distinct CDR3 sequences, roughly 8% seen once. Sample: blood, either unsorted or a sorted T cell fraction (not recorded which). The TCR was taken from a female donor with ankylosing spondylitis or in good health (not recorded which). V usage is TRBV29-1 and J usage is TRBJ1-4, with no clear D. The CDR3, as DNA: TGCAGCGCCCAGCTGCTTAATGAAAAACTGTTTTTT. It translates to CSAQLLNEKLFF.